The 32 T cell receptor beta chains given below trace back to one sample, sequenced in a study of blood T cell repertoires in COVID-19. Repertoires were generated with immunoSEQ multiplex PCR, while TCRdb's copy carries only in-frame clones and drops some. Of about 29,000 clones listed, about 88% were seen once; the top ten hold around 4.7%. Input material: peripheral blood. These receptors were obtained from a man aged 65 to 79 with active COVID-19.

The rearrangement joins TRBV6-5 to TRBJ2-7, with D uncertain. The germline CDR1 and CDR2 sequences are MNHEY and SVGAGI. Trimming cost V 8 bases and J 1 base, with 9 bases left between them. This CDR3 spans 12 amino acids. The CDR3 DNA follows: TGTGCCAGCGGTTCCGGGTCCTACGAGCAGTACTTC. This gives the protein CASGSGSYEQYF.

The chain links TRBV11-1 to TRBJ2-7; 9 nucleotides match TRBD1. The ends lost 2 bases at V and 1 base at J; junction bases unmatched: 3. Germline loops: CDR1 SGHAT, CDR2 FQDESV (reference sequence). CDR3 length: 15 amino acids. CDR3 region: CASSLSDRGSYEQYF. For the CDR3, the DNA is TGTGCCAGCAGCTTAAGTGACAGGGGGTCCTACGAGCAGTACTTC.

The genes are TRBV7-3 and TRBJ2-2, with D perhaps TRBD2 (5 bases). Germline V gives CDR1 SGHTA, CDR2 FQGTGA. Trimming shortened V by 9 bases and J by 2 bases, and 13 bases separated the two germline ends. The CDR3 is 14 amino acids. The CDR3 DNA reads TGTGCCAGTGCCGGGAATAAAAACACCGGGGAGCTGTTTTTT. It specifies CASAGNKNTGELFF.

The genes are TRBV3-1 (or the pseudogene TRBV3-2) and TRBJ2-1, with 9 bases fitting TRBD2. After removal of 4 bases from V and 5 bases from J, the junction contained 3 bases not matched to a gene. The CDR3 is 14 residues long. From germline, CDR1 is LGHDT and CDR2 YNNKEL (reference sequence). CDR3 amino acids: CASSRLADHNEQFF. The CDR3 nucleotides read TGTGCCAGCAGCCGACTAGCGGATCACAATGAGCAGTTCTTC.

The chain carries TRBV12-3 or TRBV12-4 and TRBJ2-1, with D unclear. Trimming took off 3 bases at V and 7 bases at J, with 7 bases between the two ends. The length of the CDR3 is 12 residues. CDR3 residues: CASSFSRNEQFF. The DNA for the CDR3 is TGTGCCAGCAGTTTTAGTAGAAATGAGCAGTTCTTC.

This chain uses TRBV6-5 with TRBJ1-3; D may be TRBD1 (6 bases). CDR3 size: 14 residues. CDR1 and CDR2 (germline): MNHEY, SVGAGI. The V end was cut by 6 bases, the J end by 7 bases, with 16 bases between. The CDR3 bases are TGTGCCAGCAGGAACAGGGACAAAAGGAACACCATATATTTT. Protein: CASRNRDKRNTIYF.

This sequence joins TRBV28 and TRBJ1-1, with 9 positions matching TRBD1. Germline CDR1 is MDHEN and CDR2 is SYDVKM. J was trimmed by 4 bases and V by 3 bases; bases with no gene match: 9. The CDR3 loop spans 16 amino acids. The CDR3 bases are TGTGCCAGCAGTTTGACCGGGACAGGGTTTACCACTGAAGCTTTCTTT. Protein product: CASSLTGTGFTTEAFF.

This chain connects TRBV18 to TRBJ1-1; D might be TRBD1 (5 bases). Germline V gene lookup returns CDR1 KGHSH and CDR2 LQKENI. V lost 3 bases, J lost 3 bases, and 11 bases lay in between. CDR3 length: 14 residues. CDR3 amino acids: CASSPMRGDTEAFF. The CDR3 DNA sequence: TGTGCCAGCTCACCGATGCGGGGCGACACTGAAGCTTTCTTT.

The chain uses TRBV7-9 and TRBJ2-3; 7 bases map to TRBD2. The CDR3 contains 12 residues. Losses at the gene ends were 4 bases for V and 6 bases for J; bases not matched to a gene: 1. CDR1 and CDR2 from the germline V gene are SEHNR and FQNEAQ (reference sequence). The CDR3 sequence is CASSWGGDTQYF. The CDR3, as DNA: TGTGCCAGCAGCTGGGGAGGGGATACGCAGTATTTT.

The CDR3 loop is CASSHSGGTYEQYF. CDR3 in DNA: TGTGCCAGCAGTCACTCGGGGGGGACCTACGAGCAGTACTTC. The chain has TRBV27 and TRBJ2-7; 8 bases align to TRBD2. The CDR3 spans 14 residues. In germline, CDR1 is MNHEY, CDR2 SMNVEV (reference sequence). V was clipped by 5 bases and J by 2 bases; unmatched bases: 5.

The chain couples TRBV2 to TRBJ2-7; 8 positions agree with TRBD1. The germline V gene encodes CDR1 SNHLY and CDR2 FYNNEI. V was clipped by 2 bases and J by 1 base; unmatched bases: 4. The CDR3 runs to 15 residues. The CDR3 reads CASSEYRTGSYEQYF. The CDR3 DNA follows: TGTGCCAGCAGTGAATATAGGACAGGGTCCTACGAGCAGTACTTC.

J is TRBJ2-2 and V is TRBV5-1; D perhaps matches TRBD1 (5 bases). CDR3 length equals 15 residues. V was pared by 0 bases and J by 7 bases, with 13 bases between. Germline V CDR1 and CDR2: SGHRS, YFSETQ. The CDR3 nucleotides are TGCGCCAGCAGCTTGGCCCTGGGGCTAAACGGGGAGCTGTTTTTT. Its protein product is CASSLALGLNGELFF. Filled out from reference TRBV5-1 and TRBJ2-2, the complete variable domain reads KAGVTQTPRYLIKTRGQQVTLSCSPISGHRSVSWYQQTPGQGLQFLFEYFSETQRNKGNFPGRFSGRQFSNSRSEMNVSTLELGDSALYLCASSLALGLNGELFFGEGSRLTVL.

This clone was picked up one time. This rearrangement joins TRBV10-3 to TRBJ1-5; no definite D call. This CDR3 comprises 14 residues. With 0 bases removed from V and 3 bases from J, the gap between germline ends came to 6 bases. The germline CDR1 and CDR2 sequences are ENHRY and SYGVKD. The CDR3 coding sequence is TGTGCCATCAGTGAGTCGAACAACAATCAGCCCCAGCATTTT. Translation gives CAISESNNNQPQHF.

This chain links TRBV7-2 with TRBJ2-1, with D possibly being TRBD2 (5 bases). The germline V gene encodes CDR1 SGHTA and CDR2 FQGNSA. Trimming left V 3 bases short and J 5 bases short, with 17 bases between. The CDR3 is made up of 16 amino acids. The CDR3 DNA follows: TGTGCCAGCAGCTTTCCGTCTGAGGGTCTAAACAATGAGCAGTTCTTC. Its protein product is CASSFPSEGLNNEQFF. Filled out from reference TRBV7-2 and TRBJ2-1, the complete variable domain reads GAGVSQSPSNKVTEKGKDVELRCDPISGHTALYWYRQSLGQGLEFLIYFQGNSAPDKSGLPSDRFSAERTGGSVSTLTIQRTQQEDSAVYLCASSFPSEGLNNEQFFGPGTRLTVL.

The J gene is TRBJ1-6, the V gene TRBV11-2, with D maybe TRBD1 (5 bases). The CDR3 has 15 amino acids. V was pared by 3 bases and J by 0 bases, with 6 bases between. Germline CDR1 and CDR2: SGHAT and FQNNGV. The CDR3 bases are TGTGCCAGCAGCTTCGGGGGCTCCTATAATTCACCCCTCCACTTT. Protein product: CASSFGGSYNSPLHF.

This clone was seen once. The V call is TRBV30, the J call TRBJ2-1; tentatively, D is TRBD2 (7 bases). Germline CDR1 GTSNPN, CDR2 SVGIG (reference sequence). The CDR3 is 16 amino acids. The ends were cut back, 8 bases at V and 4 bases at J, with 24 bases in the middle. CDR3 protein: CAMEGGTGTKYNEQFF. The CDR3 nucleotides read TGTGCCATGGAAGGGGGAACCGGGACTAAGTACAATGAGCAGTTCTTC.

This clone was seen once. The genes are TRBV11-2 and TRBJ1-6; TRBD1 matches 7 bases. CDR1 is SGHAT, CDR2 FQNNGV, per germline. The CDR3 contains 14 residues. Trimming cost V 5 bases and J 7 bases; bases outside gene matches: 5. Here the CDR3 DNA reads TGTGCCAGCAGCGTGGGACAGAAAAATTCACCCCTCCACTTT. This translates into CASSVGQKNSPLHF. Based on the CDR3 plus reference TRBV11-2 and TRBJ1-6, the full variable domain is EAGVAQSPRYKIIEKRQSVAFWCNPISGHATLYWYQQILGQGPKLLIQFQNNGVVDDSQLPKDRFSAERLKGVDSTLKIQPAKLEDSAVYLCASSVGQKNSPLHFGNGTRLTVT.

The V and J genes are TRBV4-3 and TRBJ1-6; no clear D gene. V was cut by 0 bases and J by 10 bases, with 7 bases left in between. Per germline, CDR1 LGHNA and CDR2 YSLEER. The CDR3 is 13 amino acids. The DNA of the CDR3 is TGCGCCAGCAGCCAAGACCGCGGGTCACCCCTCCACTTT. Amino acid sequence: CASSQDRGSPLHF.

CDR3 residues: CASSRRQVSGANVLTF. The CDR3 nucleotides read TGTGCCAGCAGCCGACGACAGGTCTCTGGGGCCAACGTCCTGACTTTC. The V call is TRBV16, the J call TRBJ2-6, with TRBD1 as a possible D gene (6 bases). The CDR3 consists of 16 residues. Germline V gene data show CDR1 as KGHSY and CDR2 as FQNENV. V was clipped by 4 bases and J by 0 bases, with 10 bases between them.

The chain carries TRBV5-6 and TRBJ1-1, with TRBD1 matching over 9 bases. CDR3 length equals 15 residues. The V gene end was trimmed by 0 bases and the J gene end by 4 bases; junction bases not matched to a gene: 4. The germline CDR1 and CDR2 sequences are SGHDT and YYEEEE. The CDR3 nucleotides are TGTGCCAGCAGCTTGGACAGGGGGCAGGTCACTGAAGCTTTCTTT. Translation: CASSLDRGQVTEAFF.

This clone was picked up one time. The V and J genes are TRBV15 and TRBJ2-3, with no clear D. V was clipped by 9 bases and J by 1 base, with 5 bases between them. The CDR3 runs to 11 residues. CDR1 is LNHNV and CDR2 is YYDKDF in the germline V gene (reference sequence). The CDR3 sequence: CATAGTDTQYF. In nucleotides, the CDR3 is TGTGCCACGGCAGGCACAGATACGCAGTATTTT.

The rearrangement links TRBV7-9 to TRBJ2-4; 8 bases map to TRBD1. V was pared by 4 bases and J by 0 bases, with 2 bases of the junction left unmatched. CDR1 and CDR2 (germline): SEHNR, FQNEAQ (reference sequence). The CDR3 sequence is 15 residues long. The CDR3 DNA reads TGTGCCAGCAGCTGGACAGGGTCAGCCAAAAACATTCAGTACTTC. Protein product: CASSWTGSAKNIQYF. The full variable domain, with the rest looked up from reference TRBV7-9 and TRBJ2-4, is DTGVSQNPRHKITKRGQNVTFRCDPISEHNRLYWYRQTLGQGPEFLTYFQNEAQLEKSRLLSDRFSAERPKGSFSTLEIQRTEQGDSAMYLCASSWTGSAKNIQYFGAGTRLSVL.

The V call is TRBV19, the J call TRBJ2-3; 7 bases line up with TRBD1. The germline V gene encodes CDR1 LNHDA and CDR2 SQIVND (reference sequence). The CDR3 extends over 14 amino acids. The J segment lost 3 bases and the V segment lost 9 bases, leaving 9 bases of the junction unmatched. This CDR3 is CASKDRAVTDTQYF. DNA for the CDR3: TGTGCCAGCAAAGACAGGGCAGTTACAGATACGCAGTATTTT.

V and J are TRBV6-5 and TRBJ2-7, with TRBD1 identical over 8 bases. With 0 bases clipped from V and 2 bases from J, the junction kept 3 bases outside the gene matches. CDR1 is MNHEY, CDR2 SVGAGI, per germline. The CDR3 contains 15 residues. The CDR3 here is CASSYSGQGPYEQYF. The CDR3 region has the DNA TGTGCCAGCAGTTACTCTGGACAGGGCCCCTACGAGCAGTACTTC.

This clone turned up a few times. The V and J genes are TRBV2 and TRBJ2-7, with D possibly being TRBD1 (6 bases). Trimming removed 5 bases from V and 13 bases from J, with 12 bases in between. Per the germline V gene, CDR1 is SNHLY and CDR2 is FYNNEI. This CDR3 region has 10 residues. The CDR3 here is CASSIGTLYF. The CDR3, as DNA: TGTGCCAGCAGTATCGGGACATTATACTTC.

The chain recombines TRBV2 with TRBJ1-2; the D gene is possibly TRBD1 (6 bases). Germline CDR1 is SNHLY and CDR2 is FYNNEI. This CDR3 region has 13 residues. V was clipped by 9 bases and J by 0 bases, with 11 bases between them. The CDR3 loop is CARWTAANYGYTF. CDR3 coding DNA: TGTGCCAGGTGGACAGCTGCTAACTATGGCTACACCTTC.

The rearrangement joins TRBV7-3 to TRBJ2-1; D perhaps matches TRBD2 (6 bases). Germline CDR1 is SGHTA and CDR2 is FQGTGA. The CDR3 runs 13 residues. Trimming took off 2 bases at V and 7 bases at J, with 9 bases between the two ends. DNA for the CDR3: TGTGCCAGCAGCTTAGGAGGGCGGAATGAGCAGTTCTTC. Translation gives CASSLGGRNEQFF.

This clone occurred once. The chain is built from TRBV7-2 and TRBJ2-2, with 7 bases that match TRBD2. The J segment lost 1 base and the V segment lost 6 bases, leaving 5 bases of the junction unmatched. This CDR3 has 15 amino acids. The germline CDR1 and CDR2 sequences are SGHTA and FQGNSA. CDR3 protein: CASRASGVNTGELFF. The CDR3, as DNA: TGTGCCAGCAGGGCGAGCGGGGTGAACACCGGGGAGCTGTTTTTT.

This chain connects TRBV7-7 to TRBJ2-5; TRBD1 aligns across 8 bases. Germline loops: CDR1 SSHAT, CDR2 FNYEAQ (reference sequence). V lost 2 bases and J lost 2; bases outside the gene matches: 4. CDR3 size: 15 residues. CDR3 amino acids: CASSLNRGKQETQYF. In DNA form, the CDR3 reads TGTGCCAGCAGCTTAAACAGGGGGAAGCAAGAGACCCAGTACTTC.

This chain uses TRBV4-3 with TRBJ2-7; D not resolved. This CDR3 region has 14 residues. CDR1 LGHNA and CDR2 YSLEER come from the germline V gene. V was shortened by 0 bases and J by 0 bases, with 6 bases between the two germline ends. The CDR3 reads CASSQDTFSYEQYF. The DNA for the CDR3 is TGCGCCAGCAGCCAAGATACTTTCTCCTACGAGCAGTACTTC.

This clone was observed a few times. The chain joins TRBV7-9 to TRBJ1-6, with 9 bases that match TRBD1. V was clipped by 3 bases and J by 7 bases; unmatched bases: 7. The CDR3 spans 16 residues. Germline loops: CDR1 SEHNR, CDR2 FQNEAQ (reference sequence). CDR3 loop: CASSFGTGMRNSPLHF. The CDR3 bases are TGTGCCAGCAGCTTTGGGACAGGGATGCGGAATTCACCCCTCCACTTT. The full variable domain, rest sourced from reference TRBV7-9 and TRBJ1-6, is DTGVSQNPRHKITKRGQNVTFRCDPISEHNRLYWYRQTLGQGPEFLTYFQNEAQLEKSRLLSDRFSAERPKGSFSTLEIQRTEQGDSAMYLCASSFGTGMRNSPLHFGNGTRLTVT.

This chain links TRBV5-6 with TRBJ1-2, with 7 positions matching TRBD1. The CDR3 is 13 amino acids. CDR1 is SGHDT, CDR2 YYEEEE, per germline. Unmatched junction bases numbered 11, after V lost 3 bases and J lost 12 bases. CDR3 sequence reads: CASSYQTGHGDTF. The CDR3 DNA sequence: TGTGCCAGCAGCTATCAGACAGGGCATGGTGACACCTTC.